These 25 T cell receptor beta chains were all obtained from the same sample, sequenced in a study of response to subunit inactivated influenza vaccine. TCRdb re-called the RT-PCR reads with MiXCR, one entry per CDR3 protein. The sample yields around 320,000 distinct CDR3 sequences, approximately 20% seen once. The sample was PBMCs from blood, taken approximately 20 months after vaccination. The origin of the receptors is a man aged 50 to 69 who received an inactivated influenza vaccine.

This clonotype was detected a few times. The rearrangement joins TRBV12-3 or TRBV12-4 to TRBJ1-1; D remains ambiguous. The CDR3 consists of 14 residues. V lost 5 bases, J lost 5 bases, and 15 bases lay in between. This chain's CDR3 is CASSTTMAVTEAFF. The CDR3 DNA sequence: TGTGCCAGCAGTACCACGATGGCGGTAACTGAAGCTTTCTTT.

This clonotype was recorded at least ten times. The J gene is TRBJ1-1, the V gene TRBV7-2; D gene ambiguous. This CDR3 region has 13 residues. V dropped 1 base and J dropped 4 bases, with 7 bases sitting between them. Per germline, CDR1 SGHTA and CDR2 FQGNSA. In nucleotides, the CDR3 is TGTGCCAGCAGCTTAGGGGGTTTCACTGAAGCTTTCTTT. It yields the protein CASSLGGFTEAFF. The full variable domain, with the rest looked up from reference TRBV7-2 and TRBJ1-1, is GAGVSQSPSNKVTEKGKDVELRCDPISGHTALYWYRQSLGQGLEFLIYFQGNSAPDKSGLPSDRFSAERTGGSVSTLTIQRTQQEDSAVYLCASSLGGFTEAFFGQGTRLTVV.

This clonotype came up a few times. This sequence joins TRBV10-3 and TRBJ1-2, with D unclear. Germline CDR1 is ENHRY and CDR2 is SYGVKD. The CDR3 loop spans 13 amino acids. The V end was cut by 5 bases, the J end by 0 bases, with 7 bases between. The CDR3 region is CAISTDPNYGYTF. In nucleotides, the CDR3 is TGTGCCATCAGTACAGACCCTAACTATGGCTACACCTTC.

The rearrangement uses TRBV9 and TRBJ2-5; D may be TRBD2 (5 bases). V was trimmed by 9 bases and J by 5 bases, leaving 17 bases between them. This CDR3 has 13 amino acids. Germline CDR1 and CDR2: SGDLS and YYNGEE. Here the CDR3 reads CAIARPGKETQYF. The DNA for the CDR3 is TGTGCCATCGCACGACCGGGGAAGGAGACCCAGTACTTC.

Regarding this clonotype: It may be a read error: a sequence one base away is much more abundant. The chain is built from TRBV6-5 and TRBJ1-1; possible D gene TRBD1, 5 bases. Germline V CDR1 and CDR2: MNHEY, SVGAGI. The CDR3 spans 16 residues. V lost 2 bases, J lost 3 bases, and 16 bases lay in between. The CDR3 region has the DNA TGTGCCAGCAGTTACGGTTGGAGGGACGCAGACACTGAAGCTTTCTTT. This sequence encodes CASSYGWRDADTEAFF.

The rearrangement links TRBV7-2 to TRBJ2-1; a weak D match, TRBD2 (6 bases). V lost 2 bases and J 5 bases, leaving 10 bases between the germline ends. Germline lookup yields CDR1 SGHTA and CDR2 FQGNSA. The CDR3 extends over 14 amino acids. The CDR3 nucleotides read TGTGCCAGCAGCTTATATGCGGGGCACAATGAGCAGTTCTTC. Translated, it gives CASSLYAGHNEQFF.

In this sample, this clonotype turned up a few times. This chain joins TRBV7-6 and TRBJ2-3; D not resolved. Germline V CDR1 and CDR2: SGHVS, FNYEAQ. This CDR3 contains 14 residues. Trimming took off 0 bases at V and 6 bases at J, with 10 bases between the two ends. The CDR3 DNA is TGTGCCAGCAGCTTAGCGCACAATTCCGATACGCAGTATTTT. Translation: CASSLAHNSDTQYF.

This clonotype is deemed medium-sized. This chain joins TRBV4-2 and TRBJ1-5; D is unclear. Germline CDR1 reads LGHNA; CDR2 reads YNFKEQ. V was shortened by 3 bases and J by 0 bases, with 9 bases between the two germline ends. CDR3 size: 15 residues. The CDR3 protein is CASSQERDSNQPQHF. As DNA, the CDR3 is TGTGCCAGCAGCCAGGAACGGGATAGCAATCAGCCCCAGCATTTT.

A few counts support this clonotype. V is TRBV4-1 and J is TRBJ1-6; D gene uncertain. The CDR3 extends over 13 amino acids. Germline-derived CDR1 and CDR2 are MGHRA and YSYEKL. Trimming left V 3 bases short and J 8 bases short, with 8 bases between. CDR3 sequence (DNA): TGCGCCAGCAGCCAGCCCCCGGATTCACCCCTCCACTTT. As protein: CASSQPPDSPLHF.

This clonotype occurred many times. This chain uses TRBV4-3 with TRBJ1-4; no clear D. The CDR3 spans 12 residues. From germline, CDR1 is LGHNA and CDR2 YSLEER. Trimming removed 1 base from V and 7 bases from J, with 4 bases in between. The CDR3: CASSQVGEKLFF. Written as DNA, the CDR3 is TGCGCCAGCAGCCAAGTGGGTGAAAAACTGTTTTTT.

As regards this clonotype: This sequence may be a read error, since a much larger clone differs from it by one base. The chain uses TRBV5-1 and TRBJ1-6; TRBD1 aligns across 8 bases. The germline V gene has CDR1 SGHRS and CDR2 YFSETQ. This CDR3 region has 14 residues. The DNA of the CDR3 is TGCGCCAGCAGCTCACAGGGGGTCTATTCACCCCTCTACTTT. As protein: CASSSQGVYSPLYF.

There are a few counts of this clonotype. This sequence joins TRBV20-1 and TRBJ1-5; D is possibly TRBD1 (5 bases). Trimming pared 3 bases from V and 3 bases from J, leaving 9 bases between. CDR1 is DFQATT and CDR2 is SNEGSKA in the germline V gene (reference sequence). The CDR3 runs to 13 residues. The CDR3 DNA is TGCAGTGCTAGCCAGGGACCCAATCAGCCCCAGCATTTT. Translated, it gives CSASQGPNQPQHF.

At least ten counts were recorded for this clonotype. The rearrangement uses TRBV3-1 and TRBJ1-1; D uncertain. In germline, CDR1 is LGHDT, CDR2 YNNKEL (reference sequence). V lost 4 bases and J lost 4, with 10 bases in between. The CDR3 has 13 amino acids. The CDR3 protein is CASSRRGGTEAFF. CDR3 coding DNA: TGTGCCAGCAGCCGAAGAGGTGGCACTGAAGCTTTCTTT.

The CDR3 DNA follows: TGTGCCACCGGAACCGGGACTAGCTCACACAATGAGCAGTTCTTC. Translated, it gives CATGTGTSSHNEQFF. This chain uses TRBV24-1 with TRBJ2-1; TRBD2 matches at 9 bases. The CDR3 sequence is 15 residues long. V trimming: 9 bases; J trimming: 5 bases; junction bases outside the gene matches: 10. The germline CDR1 and CDR2 sequences are KGHDR and SFDVKD.

The V call is TRBV4-1, the J call TRBJ1-1; D not certain. The CDR3 spans 13 residues. V was shortened by 4 bases and J by 6 bases, with 12 bases between the two germline ends. CDR1 is MGHRA, CDR2 YSYEKL, per germline. CDR3 coding DNA: TGCGCCAGCAGCCGAGTGGGTCGCCCTGAAGCTTTCTTT. Protein product: CASSRVGRPEAFF.

Concerning this clonotype itself: A read error may account for a junction end that differs from germline. The chain recombines TRBV18 with TRBJ1-4, with no clear D. CDR1 is KGHSH and CDR2 is LQKENI in the germline V gene. This CDR3 is 11 amino acids long. The CDR3 region has the DNA TGTGCCAGCTCAAGAAGCAGGATCATGCTTTTT. Residues: CASSRSRIMLF.

This clonotype was observed at least ten times. The chain carries TRBV29-1 and TRBJ1-1; D may be TRBD1 (6 bases). Germline CDR1 reads SQVTM; CDR2 reads ANQGSEA. The length of the CDR3 is 13 residues. Trimming pared 4 bases from V and 1 base from J, leaving 10 bases between. The CDR3 spells CSVVTGANTEAFF. The DNA for the CDR3 is TGCAGCGTTGTTACGGGGGCGAACACTGAAGCTTTCTTT.

Many counts were recorded for this clonotype. The genes are TRBV7-2 and TRBJ1-1; weak D call: TRBD1 (5 bases). The CDR3 contains 17 residues. Trimming removed 7 bases at V and 6 bases at J, with 27 bases between. Germline-derived CDR1 and CDR2 are SGHTA and FQGNSA. The CDR3 region is CASTLYWGGKDGAEAFF. The CDR3 DNA is TGTGCCAGCACCCTCTATTGGGGGGGGAAGGATGGTGCTGAAGCTTTCTTT.

This clonotype appeared a few times. The chain is built from TRBV6-2 or TRBV6-3 and TRBJ2-5; D uncertain. This CDR3 has 12 amino acids. Germline CDR1 is MNHEY and CDR2 is SVGEGT. V lost 6 bases to trimming and J lost 5 bases, with 10 bases between them. The CDR3: CASSPVDETQYF. CDR3 sequence (DNA): TGTGCCAGCAGCCCCGTGGACGAGACCCAGTACTTC.

The chain combines TRBV5-1 with TRBJ2-1; D perhaps matches TRBD2 (6 bases). The V end was cut by 2 bases, the J end by 5 bases, with 11 bases between. The CDR3 is 14 residues long. Germline CDR1 SGHRS, CDR2 YFSETQ. As DNA, the CDR3 is TGCGCCAGCAGCTTCCCACGGAGGGACAATGAGCAGTTCTTC. Encoded protein: CASSFPRRDNEQFF. The whole variable domain, remainder taken from reference TRBV5-1 and TRBJ2-1, is KAGVTQTPRYLIKTRGQQVTLSCSPISGHRSVSWYQQTPGQGLQFLFEYFSETQRNKGNFPGRFSGRQFSNSRSEMNVSTLELGDSALYLCASSFPRRDNEQFFGPGTRLTVL.

This clonotype was observed a handful of times. The genes are TRBV9 and TRBJ2-2; D assignment may be TRBD1 or TRBD2 (5 bases each). The CDR3 has 15 residues. Germline-derived CDR1 and CDR2 are SGDLS and YYNGEE. Trimming left V 3 bases short and J 6 bases short, with 15 bases between. The CDR3 nucleotides are TGTGCCAGCAGCGCCCGTGGGGGAGTGCCCGGGGAGCTGTTTTTT. Its translation is CASSARGGVPGELFF.

V is TRBV6-6 and J is TRBJ1-2, with TRBD1 as a possible D gene (5 bases). In germline, CDR1 is MNHNY, CDR2 SVGAGI (reference sequence). CDR3 length: 13 residues. The V end lost 0 bases, the J end lost 6 bases, and 8 bases lay between the germline ends. Here the CDR3 reads CASSYSRVDGYTF. As DNA, the CDR3 is TGTGCCAGCAGTTACTCCAGGGTTGATGGCTACACCTTC.

The chain joins TRBV5-1 to TRBJ1-3; the D gene is possibly TRBD1 (6 bases). Germline-derived CDR1 and CDR2 are SGHRS and YFSETQ. Trimming shortened V by 4 bases and J by 2 bases, and 10 bases separated the two germline ends. The CDR3 totals 14 residues. CDR3 in amino acids: CASSTGQPGNTIYF. DNA for the CDR3: TGCGCCAGCAGCACCGGACAGCCTGGAAACACCATATATTTT.

This clonotype was found a few times. The chain has TRBV11-2 and TRBJ1-5; TRBD1 might be the D (5 bases). Between the trimmed V and J ends, which lost 0 bases and 4 bases, there was a span of 19 bases. There are 18 residues in the CDR3. The V gene's germline CDR1 is SGHAT and CDR2 FQNNGV. The CDR3 reads CASSLDPTRQIPNQPQHF. The CDR3 DNA reads as TGTGCCAGCAGCTTAGATCCTACTAGACAGATCCCTAATCAGCCCCAGCATTTT.

This clonotype showed up just a few times. The chain is built from TRBV2 and TRBJ2-7; 7 positions agree with TRBD2. V lost 9 bases, J lost 5 bases, and 13 bases stayed unmatched. This CDR3 is 14 amino acids long. CDR1 and CDR2 (germline): SNHLY, FYNNEI. CDR3 nucleotide sequence: TGTGCCAGTAGAGCGGGGCGGAGCAGGAACGAGCAGTACTTC. Its protein product is CASRAGRSRNEQYF.